This is a list of T cell receptor beta chains from one sample in a study of cytomegalovirus exposure and HLA in healthy donors. TCRdb's copy holds only in-frame clones and misses some; the assay was immunoSEQ multiplex PCR. The sample carries 50,000 or so clones, over 85% recorded once. The sample consisted of PBMCs. These receptors were taken from a woman between 18 and 29 years old in good health and CMV-seropositive. Both conserved end residues are part of each CDR3. A D gene is named only where the DNA matches it firmly. Clone size is given for some rows only: seen once, a few or many times, or a class if the clone is expanded.

>NA|TRBV18|NA|15|TRBJ1-2
TGTGCCAGCTCACCACGGCACCTACAGGACTATGGCTACACCTTC
CASSPRHLQDYGYTF
>TRBD1|TRBV6-5|NA|15|TRBJ1-6
TGTGCCAGCAAGGTGCCAGGGGGCTGGAATTCACCCCTCCACTTT
CASKVPGGWNSPLHF
>TRBD1|TRBV5-1|NA|16|TRBJ2-7
TGCGCCAGCAGCTTGGGGGGACAGGGTGTCTCCTACGAGCAGTACTTC
CASSLGGQGVSYEQYF
>TRBD2|TRBV9|NA|17|TRBJ2-3
TGTGCCAGCAGCGTAGCTGGGGCTAGCGGGGTTGTTGGTACGCAGTATTTT
CASSVAGASGVVGTQYF
>NA|TRBV6-5|NA|15|TRBJ1-3
TGTGCCAGCAGCAACCCTACCCAGCGAGGAAACACCATATATTTT
CASSNPTQRGNTIYF
>TRBD1|TRBV6-4|NA|15|TRBJ2-3
TGTGCCAGCAGTGTGACAGGACAGGGGGCAGATACGCAGTATTTT
CASSVTGQGADTQYF
>TRBD1|TRBV5-5|NA|16|TRBJ1-1
TGTGCCAGCAGCTTGGTTGGGGGACAGGGACTGACTGAAGCTTTCTTT
CASSLVGGQGLTEAFF
>NA|TRBV6-1|NA|15|TRBJ2-5
TGTGCCAGCGGGAAACAGGGAAGTTTAGGAGAGACCCAGTACTTC
CASGKQGSLGETQYF
>TRBD2|TRBV30|NA|15|TRBJ2-2
TGTGCCTGGAGTCATAGCGGGGGGTTCGCCGGGGAGCTGTTTTTT
CAWSHSGGFAGELFF
>TRBD1|TRBV2|NA|15|TRBJ1-6
TGTGCCAGCAGTACAGGGGGTTTGGGGAATTCACCCCTCCACTTT
CASSTGGLGNSPLHF
>TRBD1|TRBV11-2|once|16|TRBJ2-7
TGTGCCAGCAGCTTAGATCCCGCAGGGGGAACCTACGAGCAGTACTTC
CASSLDPAGGTYEQYF
>NA|TRBV6-5|once|15|TRBJ1-3
TGTGCCAGCAGTTACTCGTGGGGGCAAGGAAACACCATATATTTT
CASSYSWGQGNTIYF
>NA|TRBV13|NA|16|TRBJ1-2
TGTGCCAGCAGCCTAGCCACAATGGACTCTAACTATGGCTACACCTTC
CASSLATMDSNYGYTF
>NA|TRBV29-1|NA|13|TRBJ1-1
TGCAGCGTTGTGGTGCAGATGAACACTGAAGCTTTCTTT
CSVVVQMNTEAFF
>NA|TRBV1|NA|16|TRBJ2-7
TGCACCAGCAGCCAAGATTCTGGCGGGCGGTTCTACGAGCAGTACTTC
CTSSQDSGGRFYEQYF
>NA|TRBV4-2|NA|16|TRBJ2-1
TGTGCCAGCAGCAAGACAGTTGGGGGGGCCCGGGGTGAGCAGTTCTTC
CASSKTVGGARGEQFF
>TRBD2|TRBV11-2|NA|15|TRBJ2-5
TGTGCCAGCAGCTTAGTTCCGGAGCGGGGCGAGACCCAGTACTTC
CASSLVPERGETQYF
>NA|TRBV27|once|14|TRBJ2-3
TGTGCCAGCAGTCCTGACAGGCACACAGATACGCAGTATTTT
CASSPDRHTDTQYF
>TRBD2|TRBV11-3|NA|15|TRBJ2-1
TGTGCCAGCAGCAAACTAGCGGGGGCCCACAATGAGCAGTTCTTC
CASSKLAGAHNEQFF
>TRBD1|TRBV19|NA|15|TRBJ2-7
TGTGCCAGTAGTATAGGACAGGGCCTCTCCTACGAGCAGTACTTC
CASSIGQGLSYEQYF
>NA|TRBV5-4|NA|13|TRBJ1-2
TGTGCCAGCACAGACAGCACTAACTATGGCTACACCTTC
CASTDSTNYGYTF
>NA|TRBV7-3|NA|17|TRBJ2-6
TGTGCCAGCAGCCCTCGGACTGGACCCTCTGGGGCCAACGTCCTGACTTTC
CASSPRTGPSGANVLTF
>NA|TRBV11-3|NA|13|TRBJ2-1
TGTGCCAGCAGCTTGTGGAGGGATAATGAGCAGTTCTTC
CASSLWRDNEQFF
>NA|TRBV10-2|once|16|TRBJ1-4
TGCGCCAGCAGTGAGTACTCCGCAGGGAGGGGTGAAAAACTGTTTTTT
CASSEYSAGRGEKLFF
>TRBD2|TRBV5-1|NA|15|TRBJ2-2
TGCGCCAGCAGCTTGGACGCGGGGGGTAGCGGGGAGCTGTTTTTT
CASSLDAGGSGELFF
>NA|TRBV15|NA|15|TRBJ2-1
TGTGCCACCAGCGCCGATCGGGGTTCCTACAATGAGCAGTTCTTC
CATSADRGSYNEQFF
>TRBD1|TRBV6-5|NA|14|TRBJ2-7
TGTGCCAGCCAAGACAGGGGCGCTCCCTACGAGCAGTACTTC
CASQDRGAPYEQYF
>TRBD1|TRBV9|NA|15|TRBJ2-1
TGTGCCAGCAGCGTAGAGGGGGCCACCTACAATGAGCAGTTCTTC
CASSVEGATYNEQFF
>TRBD1|TRBV5-4|few|13|TRBJ1-2
TGTGCCAGCAGCTTACAGGGGGCGGGAGGCTACACCTTC
CASSLQGAGGYTF
>NA|TRBV21-1|NA|16|TRBJ2-7
TGTGCCAGCAGCAAAGCCGGGGCGGGGAGCCTACAGGAGCAGTACTTC
CASSKAGAGSLQEQYF
>TRBD1|TRBV4-1|NA|17|TRBJ2-1
TGCGCCAGCAGCCAAGATCTTGGCAGGGGGCGCAAGAATGAGCAGTTCTTC
CASSQDLGRGRKNEQFF
>NA|TRBV6-6|NA|12|TRBJ1-2
TGTGCCAGCAGCCGGACAGTGGAGGGCTACACCTTC
CASSRTVEGYTF
>TRBD1|TRBV19|NA|17|TRBJ2-2
TGTGCCAGTAATCCGGCTTATGGGACAGGAAACACCGGGGAGCTGTTTTTT
CASNPAYGTGNTGELFF
>NA|TRBV5-6|NA|12|TRBJ1-1
TGTGCCAGCAGCTTGGTTGGCTCTGAAGCTTTCTTT
CASSLVGSEAFF
>NA|TRBV18|NA|16|TRBJ2-5
TGTGCCAGCTCACCGGGGACACAACGGTACCAAGAGACCCAGTACTTC
CASSPGTQRYQETQYF
>TRBD1|TRBV30|NA|15|TRBJ1-5
TGTGCCTGGAGTAGTCGGACAGGACTAAATCAGCCCCAGCATTTT
CAWSSRTGLNQPQHF
>NA|TRBV21-1|NA|14|TRBJ2-5
TGTGCCAGCACCTGGGACAGGGAAGGGGAGACCCAGTACTTC
CASTWDREGETQYF
>NA|TRBV5-6|NA|15|TRBJ1-2
TGTGCCAGCAGCTTGGTACAGGGAGCGCACTATGGCTACACCTTC
CASSLVQGAHYGYTF
>TRBD1|TRBV5-6|NA|15|TRBJ1-2
TGTGCCAGCAGCTTTTCGTCGACAGGGAACTATGGCTACACCTTC
CASSFSSTGNYGYTF
>TRBD2|TRBV2|NA|14|TRBJ2-1
TGTGCCAGCAGTGAACGGGCTAGCGGGGGCCCGGAGTTCTTC
CASSERASGGPEFF
>TRBD2|TRBV11-2|NA|19|TRBJ2-1
TGTGCCAGCAGCTTAGCAACTAGCGGGGGGTCTCACTCCTACAATGAGCAGTTCTTC
CASSLATSGGSHSYNEQFF
>TRBD2|TRBV5-1|NA|17|TRBJ2-3
TGCGCCAGCAGCCCCCTCGACGGGGGGGGGAGCACAGATACGCAGTATTTT
CASSPLDGGGSTDTQYF
>NA|TRBV7-7|medium-sized|17|TRBJ1-4
TGTGCTAGCAGCTTAGTCTACAAGGAGGGATTAAATGAAAAACTGTTTTTT
CASSLVYKEGLNEKLFF
>NA|TRBV6-1|NA|12|TRBJ2-7
TGTGCCAGCAGCCCAGGTTCCTACGAGCAGTACTTC
CASSPGSYEQYF
>NA|TRBV5-4|NA|14|TRBJ1-5
TGTGCCAGCAGCTTAGGGGTCGGCAATCAGCCCCAGCATTTT
CASSLGVGNQPQHF
>TRBD2|TRBV10-3|NA|13|TRBJ2-3
TGTGCCATCGCCTCGGGGGGGGGCCCATCGCAGTATTTT
CAIASGGGPSQYF
>TRBD2|TRBV15|NA|17|TRBJ2-7
TGTGCCACCAGCAGCTCCCGGGGGGGAGTAACCTCCTACGAGCAGTACTTC
CATSSSRGGVTSYEQYF
>TRBD1|TRBV5-1|NA|14|TRBJ2-7
TGCGCCAGCAGCAAGGGACAGGGGGCCTACGAGCAGTACTTC
CASSKGQGAYEQYF
>TRBD1|TRBV2|NA|15|TRBJ2-2
TGTGCCAGCAGATTGGACAGGGCGCGGACCGGGGAGCTGTTTTTT
CASRLDRARTGELFF
>NA|TRBV4-1|NA|17|TRBJ1-1
TGCGCCAGCAGCTTAAAGATGGGGGGGGCGATGGGGACTGAAGCTTTCTTT
CASSLKMGGAMGTEAFF
>TRBD1|TRBV29-1|NA|12|TRBJ1-2
TGCAGCGTTGTTAGGGGGCCTCGAGGCTACACCTTC
CSVVRGPRGYTF
>TRBD1|TRBV6-1|once|15|TRBJ1-5
TGTGCCAGCAGCGCGTTACAGGGGCCCTATCAGCCCCAGCATTTT
CASSALQGPYQPQHF
>NA|TRBV2|NA|14|TRBJ2-2
TGTGCCAGCAAGGAGGGACGGGCCACCGGGGAGCTGTTTTTT
CASKEGRATGELFF
>TRBD1|TRBV18|once|16|TRBJ2-3
TGTGCCAGCTCGGCCGGGACAGGGGGCGCATCGGATACGCAGTATTTT
CASSAGTGGASDTQYF
>TRBD1|TRBV7-3|NA|16|TRBJ2-3
TGTGCCAGCAGCTTAGGGACAGAATTCCCCACAGATACGCAGTATTTT
CASSLGTEFPTDTQYF